This T cell receptor beta chain was retrieved from a study of blood T cell repertoires in COVID-19. The wider study: Collection of acute and convalescent COVID-19 samples took place in the United States, Italy and Spain. From T cells, B-cell-depleted T cells, or PBMCs came the material, which was cDNA or gDNA.

The assay was immunoSEQ multiplex PCR, and TCRdb's table has in-frame clones only and misses some. The table shows over 25,000 clones, with 85% occurring only once. Germline CDR1 SNHLY, CDR2 FYNNEI. The CDR3 consists of 16 residues. Between the trimmed V and J ends, which lost 3 bases and 3 bases, there was a span of 14 bases. The sequenced sample was peripheral blood. The clonotype comes from a man older than 75 with active COVID-19. The chain is built from TRBV2 and TRBJ2-2; D not certain. CDR3 sequence: CASSDDSGTYTGELFF. The CDR3 region has the DNA TGTGCCAGCAGTGACGATTCTGGTACATACACCGGGGAGCTGTTTTTT.